This is a list of T cell receptor beta chains from one sample in a study of T cell repertoires in cytomegalovirus infection. TCRdb called the reads again in MiXCR, with one record for every CDR3 protein. The sample holds 700,000 to 900,000 distinct CDR3 sequences; 25% to 35% are singletons and the top ten take roughly 14%. These receptors are not linked to any known antigen. The source was cultured CD8+ T cells from PBMCs, collected from culture after CMV antigen stimulation. These receptors were obtained from a human donor in good health (CMV status not recorded). Some clones in this sample may be carry-over from other donors' samples. CDR3s include the opening cysteine and the closing phenylalanine or tryptophan. The order of the fields is CDR3 protein, CDR3 DNA, V gene, clone size, J gene, D gene. The D gene is left open where the match is weak. Clone sizes are given selectively: once, few, many, or a class where the clone is expanded.

CASIPVGVGPTDTQYF | TGTGCCAGCATTCCCGTCGGGGTGGGACCCACAGATACGCAGTATTTT | TRBV27 | few | TRBJ2-3 | .
CASSFIRQETQYF | TGTGCCAGCAGCTTTATACGGCAAGAGACCCAGTACTTC | TRBV7-6 | few | TRBJ2-5 | .
CASSSGTMGEQFF | TGTGCCAGCAGTAGCGGCACGATGGGGGAGCAGTTCTTC | TRBV27 | few | TRBJ2-1 | .
CASRQQGTNEKLFF | TGTGCCAGCAGACAACAGGGAACTAATGAAAAACTGTTTTTT | TRBV6-2/TRBV6-3 | few | TRBJ1-4 | .
CASSEGQQYQETQYF | TGTGCCAGCAGTGAGGGACAACAGTACCAAGAGACCCAGTACTTC | TRBV2 | . | TRBJ2-5 | .
CASSYGTGPYQPQHF | TGTGCCAGCAGTTACGGCACAGGGCCCTATCAGCCCCAGCATTTT | TRBV6-5 | . | TRBJ1-5 | .
CASSRRVSSGNTIYF | TGTGCCAGCAGTCGCAGGGTGTCCTCTGGAAACACCATATATTTT | TRBV28 | many | TRBJ1-3 | .
CASSPFSSGDRNGYTF | TGTGCTAGCAGCCCCTTCAGCTCGGGGGACCGCAATGGCTACACCTTC | TRBV28 | . | TRBJ1-2 | .
CASTLGRVTEAFF | TGTGCCAGCACCTTAGGGAGGGTAACTGAAGCTTTCTTT | TRBV6-2/TRBV6-3 | . | TRBJ1-1 | .
CASSLAGPARTNEKLFF | TGCGCCAGCAGCTTGGCCGGGCCAGCGCGGACTAATGAAAAACTGTTTTTT | TRBV5-1 | few | TRBJ1-4 | .
CASSLDDGYTEAFF | TGTGCCAGCAGCTTAGATGATGGTTACACTGAAGCTTTCTTT | TRBV7-2 | many | TRBJ1-1 | .
CSVHTGQGTNYGYTF | TGCAGCGTCCATACTGGGCAGGGGACTAACTATGGCTACACCTTC | TRBV29-1 | . | TRBJ1-2 | .
CAIRAWGGTEYQETQYF | TGTGCCATCAGGGCTTGGGGTGGGACCGAGTACCAAGAGACCCAGTACTTC | TRBV10-3 | few | TRBJ2-5 | .
CASHDRDNEQFF | TGTGCCAGCCATGACAGGGACAATGAGCAGTTCTTC | TRBV6-2/TRBV6-3 | . | TRBJ2-1 | TRBD1
CASSFGLAGGLKDNEQFF | TGTGCTAGCAGCTTCGGACTAGCGGGGGGGCTAAAGGACAATGAGCAGTTCTTC | TRBV7-6 | . | TRBJ2-1 | TRBD2
CASSVAGDPRTDTQYF | TGTGCCAGCAGCGTAGCCGGAGACCCGCGCACAGATACGCAGTATTTT | TRBV9 | . | TRBJ2-3 | .
CATSRDLGLNQPQHF | TGTGCCACCAGCAGAGATCTGGGCCTCAATCAGCCCCAGCATTTT | TRBV15 | few | TRBJ1-5 | .
CASIPWRGDNEQFF | TGTGCCAGCATCCCCTGGCGGGGCGACAATGAGCAGTTCTTC | TRBV11-2 | few | TRBJ2-1 | .
CASRRSPSYNEQFF | TGTGCCAGCAGGAGGTCGCCCTCCTACAATGAGCAGTTCTTC | TRBV6-2/TRBV6-3 | . | TRBJ2-1 | .
CASSLGEGGELFF | TGTGCCAGCAGCTTAGGAGAAGGCGGGGAGCTGTTTTTT | TRBV7-6 | . | TRBJ2-2 | .
CASSVGGGTGAGETQYF | TGTGCCAGCAGCGTAGGGGGAGGGACCGGGGCCGGGGAGACCCAGTACTTC | TRBV9 | . | TRBJ2-5 | TRBD2
CASSLLPRGTQETQYF | TGTGCCAGCAGCTTATTGCCGCGGGGAACCCAAGAGACCCAGTACTTC | TRBV7-6 | many | TRBJ2-5 | .
CSVAAGEWDYTEAFF | TGCAGCGTTGCGGCAGGTGAATGGGATTACACTGAAGCTTTCTTT | TRBV29-1 | . | TRBJ1-1 | .
CSARNGRYTF | TGCAGTGCTAGAAACGGGCGCTACACCTTC | TRBV20-1 | . | TRBJ1-2 | .
CASSLVGQVNYGYTF | TGTGCCAGCAGCTTAGTTGGGCAGGTTAACTATGGCTACACCTTC | TRBV7-9 | few | TRBJ1-2 | .
CASSFNQRGNEQFF | TGTGCCAGCAGTTTCAACCAGCGGGGCAATGAGCAGTTCTTC | TRBV27 | . | TRBJ2-1 | TRBD2
CASSQEPELPYEQYF | TGTGCCAGCAGCCAAGAACCCGAACTCCCCTACGAGCAGTACTTC | TRBV4-1 | . | TRBJ2-7 | .
CTSSLNGGSYNKQFF | TGTACCAGCAGCTTAAACGGGGGCTCCTACAATAAGCAGTTCTTC | TRBV11-1 | once | TRBJ2-1 | .
CASSLEGRRNTEAFF | TGTGCCAGCAGCTTAGAGGGTCGGCGGAACACTGAAGCTTTCTTT | TRBV7-3 | . | TRBJ1-1 | .
CASGGTYQETQYF | TGTGCCAGCGGTGGGACCTACCAAGAGACCCAGTACTTC | TRBV2 | few | TRBJ2-5 | .
CASSLRTGEYGYTEAFF | TGTGCCAGCAGCTTAAGGACAGGGGAGTATGGGTATACTGAAGCTTTCTTT | TRBV5-4 | few | TRBJ1-1 | TRBD1
CASSQRGDRTDTQYF | TGTGCCAGCAGTCAGCGGGGGGACCGCACAGATACGCAGTATTTT | TRBV7-6 | few | TRBJ2-3 | TRBD2
CASSLGPSQGVGEKLFF | TGTGCCAGCAGCTTGGGACCTTCACAGGGGGTGGGTGAAAAACTGTTTTTT | TRBV7-2 | many | TRBJ1-4 | TRBD1
CASSASGGADKETQYF | TGTGCCAGCAGCGCCAGCGGGGGGGCCGATAAGGAGACCCAGTACTTC | TRBV7-9 | . | TRBJ2-5 | TRBD2
CASSLLGGSNQPQHF | TGTGCCAGCAGTTTATTAGGGGGGAGCAATCAGCCCCAGCATTTT | TRBV27 | few | TRBJ1-5 | .
CASSIGLEDYEQYF | TGTGCCAGTAGTATTGGGCTAGAGGACTACGAGCAGTACTTC | TRBV19 | . | TRBJ2-7 | .
CASSSGDREGQPQHF | TGTGCCAGCAGCTCCGGGGACAGGGAGGGTCAGCCCCAGCATTTT | TRBV7-9 | once | TRBJ1-5 | TRBD1
CASPAPRAQETQYF | TGTGCCAGCCCAGCGCCGCGCGCACAAGAGACCCAGTACTTC | TRBV2 | . | TRBJ2-5 | .
CASSPGKYQETQYF | TGTGCCAGCAGTCCAGGAAAGTACCAAGAGACCCAGTACTTC | TRBV6-5 | few | TRBJ2-5 | .
CASSSGTDTLQYEQYF | TGCGCCAGCAGCTCCGGGACCGACACCCTACAGTACGAGCAGTACTTC | TRBV5-1 | . | TRBJ2-7 | .
CSARTKGLNTEAFF | TGCAGTGCTAGAACCAAGGGACTGAACACTGAAGCTTTCTTT | TRBV20-1 | few | TRBJ1-1 | .
CASSLAGGGQGAIETQYF | TGTGCCAGCAGCTTGGCGGGAGGGGGACAGGGGGCAATAGAGACCCAGTACTTC | TRBV5-4 | many | TRBJ2-5 | TRBD1